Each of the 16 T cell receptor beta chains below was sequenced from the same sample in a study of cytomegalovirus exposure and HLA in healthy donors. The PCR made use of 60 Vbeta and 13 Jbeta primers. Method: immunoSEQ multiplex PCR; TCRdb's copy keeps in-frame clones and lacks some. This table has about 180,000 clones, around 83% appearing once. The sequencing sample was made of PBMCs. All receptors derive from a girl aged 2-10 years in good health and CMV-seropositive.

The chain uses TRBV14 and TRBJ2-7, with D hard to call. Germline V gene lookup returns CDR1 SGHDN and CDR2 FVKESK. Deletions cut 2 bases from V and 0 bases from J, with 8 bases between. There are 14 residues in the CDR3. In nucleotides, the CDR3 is TGTGCCAGCAGCCAACGAATCAGCTCCTACGAGCAGTACTTC. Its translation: CASSQRISSYEQYF.

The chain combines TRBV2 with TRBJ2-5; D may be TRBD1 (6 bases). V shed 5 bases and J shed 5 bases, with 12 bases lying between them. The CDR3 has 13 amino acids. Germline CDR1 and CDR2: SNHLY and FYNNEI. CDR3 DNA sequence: TGTGCCAGCAGTCCAACAGGGTTGGAGACCCAGTACTTC. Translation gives CASSPTGLETQYF.

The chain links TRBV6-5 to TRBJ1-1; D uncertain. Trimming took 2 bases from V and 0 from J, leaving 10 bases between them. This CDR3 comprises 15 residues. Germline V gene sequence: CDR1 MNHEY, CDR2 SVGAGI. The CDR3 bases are TGTGCCAGCAGTTACACCACAAACATGAACACTGAAGCTTTCTTT. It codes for CASSYTTNMNTEAFF.

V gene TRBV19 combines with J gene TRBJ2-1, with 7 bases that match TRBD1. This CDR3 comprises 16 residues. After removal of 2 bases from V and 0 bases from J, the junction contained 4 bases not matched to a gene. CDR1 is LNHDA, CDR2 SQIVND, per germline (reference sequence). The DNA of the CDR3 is TGTGCCAGTAGTATATTCGGGACAGCCTCCTACAATGAGCAGTTCTTC. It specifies CASSIFGTASYNEQFF. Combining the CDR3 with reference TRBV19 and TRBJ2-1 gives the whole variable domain DGGITQSPKYLFRKEGQNVTLSCEQNLNHDAMYWYRQDPGQGLRLIYYSQIVNDFQKGDIAEGYSVSREKKESFPLTVTSAQKNPTAFYLCASSIFGTASYNEQFFGPGTRLTVL.

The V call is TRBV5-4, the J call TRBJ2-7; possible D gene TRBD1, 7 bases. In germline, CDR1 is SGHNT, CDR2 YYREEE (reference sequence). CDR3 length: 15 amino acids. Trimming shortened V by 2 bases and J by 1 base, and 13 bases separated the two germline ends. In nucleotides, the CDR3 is TGTGCCAGCAGCTTTGGCCAGGGGGGTTCCTACGAGCAGTACTTC. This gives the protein CASSFGQGGSYEQYF.

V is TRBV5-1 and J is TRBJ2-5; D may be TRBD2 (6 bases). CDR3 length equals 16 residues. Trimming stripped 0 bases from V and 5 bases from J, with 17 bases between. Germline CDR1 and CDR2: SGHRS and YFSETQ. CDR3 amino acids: CASSLASGGIDETQYF. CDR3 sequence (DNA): TGCGCCAGCAGCTTGGCCAGTGGCGGGATAGATGAGACCCAGTACTTC.

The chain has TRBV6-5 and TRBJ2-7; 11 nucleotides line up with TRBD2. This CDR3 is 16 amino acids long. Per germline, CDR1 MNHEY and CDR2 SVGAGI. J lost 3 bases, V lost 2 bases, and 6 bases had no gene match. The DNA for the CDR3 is TGTGCCAGCAGTTACGTCACTAGCGGGGGAGTCTACGAGCAGTACTTC. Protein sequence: CASSYVTSGGVYEQYF.

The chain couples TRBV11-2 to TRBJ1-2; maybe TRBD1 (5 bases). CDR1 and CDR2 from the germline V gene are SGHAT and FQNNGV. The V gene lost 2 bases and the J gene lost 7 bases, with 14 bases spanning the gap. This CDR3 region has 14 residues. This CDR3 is CASSLLSQGFGYTF. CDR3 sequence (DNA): TGTGCCAGCAGCTTACTTAGCCAGGGATTTGGCTACACCTTC. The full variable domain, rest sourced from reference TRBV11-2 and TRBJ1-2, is EAGVAQSPRYKIIEKRQSVAFWCNPISGHATLYWYQQILGQGPKLLIQFQNNGVVDDSQLPKDRFSAERLKGVDSTLKIQPAKLEDSAVYLCASSLLSQGFGYTFGSGTRLTVV.

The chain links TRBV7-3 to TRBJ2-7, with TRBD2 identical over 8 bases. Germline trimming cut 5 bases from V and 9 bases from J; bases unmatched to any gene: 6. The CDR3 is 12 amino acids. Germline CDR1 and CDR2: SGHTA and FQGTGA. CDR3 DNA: TGTGCCAGCAGCGACGGGGGGGCGGCGCAGTACTTC. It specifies CASSDGGAAQYF.

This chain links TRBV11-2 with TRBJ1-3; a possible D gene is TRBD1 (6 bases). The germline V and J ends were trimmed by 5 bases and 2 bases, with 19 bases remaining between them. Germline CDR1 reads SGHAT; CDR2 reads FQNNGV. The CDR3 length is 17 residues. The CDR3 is CASSLLGGAVAGNTIYF. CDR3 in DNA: TGTGCCAGCAGCCTCCTCGGGGGGGCAGTCGCTGGAAACACCATATATTTT.

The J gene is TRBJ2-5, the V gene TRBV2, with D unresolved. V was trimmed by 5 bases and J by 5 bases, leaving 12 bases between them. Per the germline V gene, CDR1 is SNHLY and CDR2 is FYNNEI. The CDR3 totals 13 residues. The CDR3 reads CASSPFLKETQYF. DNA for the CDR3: TGTGCCAGCAGTCCCTTCCTAAAGGAGACCCAGTACTTC.

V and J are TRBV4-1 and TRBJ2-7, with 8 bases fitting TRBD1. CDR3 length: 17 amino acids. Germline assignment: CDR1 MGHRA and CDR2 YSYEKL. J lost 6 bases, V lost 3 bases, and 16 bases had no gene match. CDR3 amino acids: CASSQSRPDRGFREQYF. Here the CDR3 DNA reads TGCGCCAGCAGCCAGTCTCGCCCAGACAGGGGTTTTCGCGAGCAGTACTTC.

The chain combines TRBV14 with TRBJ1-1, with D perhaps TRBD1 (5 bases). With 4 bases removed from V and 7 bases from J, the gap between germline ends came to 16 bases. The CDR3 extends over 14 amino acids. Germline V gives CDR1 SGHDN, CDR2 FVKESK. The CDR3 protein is CASSPTVHRREAFF. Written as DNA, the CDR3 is TGTGCCAGCAGCCCGACAGTCCATCGTCGTGAAGCTTTCTTT.

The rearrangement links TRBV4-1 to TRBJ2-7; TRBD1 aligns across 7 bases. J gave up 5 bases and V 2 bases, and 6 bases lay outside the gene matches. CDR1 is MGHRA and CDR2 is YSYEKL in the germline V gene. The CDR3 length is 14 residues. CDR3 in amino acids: CASSQPTGLDEQYF. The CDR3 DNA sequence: TGCGCCAGCAGCCAACCGACAGGGCTCGACGAGCAGTACTTC.

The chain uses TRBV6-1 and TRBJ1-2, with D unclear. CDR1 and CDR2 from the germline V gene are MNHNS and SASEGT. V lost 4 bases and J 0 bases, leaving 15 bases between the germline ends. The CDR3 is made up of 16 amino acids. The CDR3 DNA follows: TGTGCCAGCAGTGGAAGAGCGGATTCAGCTAACTATGGCTACACCTTC. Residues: CASSGRADSANYGYTF.

The CDR3 region has the DNA TGCGCCAGCAGCTTGGTGCGGGGGGGGTATCCCATCTACGAGCAGTACTTC. Protein product: CASSLVRGGYPIYEQYF. The chain employs TRBV5-1 and TRBJ2-7; 9 bases match TRBD2. This CDR3 has 17 amino acids. Germline trimming cut 0 bases from V and 3 bases from J; bases unmatched to any gene: 10. Germline V CDR1 and CDR2: SGHRS, YFSETQ.